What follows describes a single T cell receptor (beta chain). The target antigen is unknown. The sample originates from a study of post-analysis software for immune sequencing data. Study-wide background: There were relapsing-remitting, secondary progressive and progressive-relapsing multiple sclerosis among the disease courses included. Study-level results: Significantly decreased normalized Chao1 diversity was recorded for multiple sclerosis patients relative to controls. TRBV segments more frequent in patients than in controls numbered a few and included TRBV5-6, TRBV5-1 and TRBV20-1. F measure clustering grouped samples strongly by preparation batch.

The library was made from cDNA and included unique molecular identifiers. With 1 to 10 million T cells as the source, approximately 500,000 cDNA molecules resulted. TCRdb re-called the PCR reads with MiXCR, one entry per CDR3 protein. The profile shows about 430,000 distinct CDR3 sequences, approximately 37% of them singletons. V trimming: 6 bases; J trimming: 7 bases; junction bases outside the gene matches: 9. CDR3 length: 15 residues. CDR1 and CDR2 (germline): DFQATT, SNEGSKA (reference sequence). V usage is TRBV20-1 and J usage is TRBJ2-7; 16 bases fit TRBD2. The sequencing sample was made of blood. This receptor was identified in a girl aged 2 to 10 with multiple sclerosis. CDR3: CSARGTSGRAGEQYF. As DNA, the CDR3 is TGCAGTGCCAGGGGGACTAGCGGGAGGGCCGGGGAGCAGTACTTC.